This TCR beta chain stems from a study of T cell changes during pregnancy in multiple sclerosis. Generated by immunoSEQ multiplex PCR, the TCRdb table keeps only in-frame clones and is missing some. The sample records 50,000 to 60,000 clones, around 91% being singletons. The CDR3 sequence is 15 residues long. Germline CDR1 is MDHEN and CDR2 is SYDVKM. With V trimmed by 8 bases and J by 5 bases, 12 bases remained unmatched. The specimen comprised peripheral blood, sampled after pregnancy. This TCR derives from a female donor with multiple sclerosis, enrolled in a pregnancy study. The chain couples TRBV28 to TRBJ1-3; 7 bases align to TRBD1. This CDR3 reads CASWNRQGGRNTIYF. CDR3 nucleotide sequence: TGTGCCAGCTGGAATCGACAGGGTGGTAGAAACACCATATATTTT. Full variable domain (outside the CDR3, taken from reference TRBV28 and TRBJ1-3): DVKVTQSSRYLVKRTGEKVFLECVQDMDHENMFWYRQDPGLGLRLIYFSYDVKMKEKGDIPEGYSVSREKKERFSLILESASTNQTSMYLCASWNRQGGRNTIYFGEGSWLTVV.